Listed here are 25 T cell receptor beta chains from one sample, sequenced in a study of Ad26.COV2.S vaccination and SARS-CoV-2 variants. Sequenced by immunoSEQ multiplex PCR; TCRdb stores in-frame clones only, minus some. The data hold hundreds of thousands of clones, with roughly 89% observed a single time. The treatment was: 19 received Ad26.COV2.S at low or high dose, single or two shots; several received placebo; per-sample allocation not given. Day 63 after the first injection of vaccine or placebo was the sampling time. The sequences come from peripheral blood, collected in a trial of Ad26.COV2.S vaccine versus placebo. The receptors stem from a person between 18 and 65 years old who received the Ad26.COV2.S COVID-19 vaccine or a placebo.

CDR3 protein: CASSPWTGGEKLFF. For the CDR3, the DNA is TGTGCCAGCAGCCCCTGGACAGGCGGAGAAAAACTGTTTTTT. The chain employs TRBV11-2 and TRBJ1-4; TRBD1 aligns across 7 bases. The CDR3 is 14 residues long. V lost 5 bases and J lost 8; bases outside the gene matches: 8. Germline V gene sequence: CDR1 SGHAT, CDR2 FQNNGV.

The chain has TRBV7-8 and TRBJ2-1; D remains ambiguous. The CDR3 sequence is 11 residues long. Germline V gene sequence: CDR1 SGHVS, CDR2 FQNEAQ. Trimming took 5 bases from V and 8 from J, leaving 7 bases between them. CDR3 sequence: CASSPVDEQFF. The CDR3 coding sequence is TGTGCCAGCAGCCCCGTGGATGAGCAGTTCTTC.

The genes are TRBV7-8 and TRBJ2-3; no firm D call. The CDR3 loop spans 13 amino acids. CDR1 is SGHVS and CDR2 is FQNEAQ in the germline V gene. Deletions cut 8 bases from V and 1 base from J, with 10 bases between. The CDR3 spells CASGAPRTDTQYF. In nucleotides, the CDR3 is TGTGCCAGCGGAGCCCCGCGCACAGATACGCAGTATTTT. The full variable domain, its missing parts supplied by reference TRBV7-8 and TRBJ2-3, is GAGVSQSPRYKVAKRGQDVALRCDPISGHVSLFWYQQALGQGPEFLTYFQNEAQLDKSGLPSDRFFAERPEGSVSTLKIQRTQQEDSAVYLCASGAPRTDTQYFGPGTRLTVL.

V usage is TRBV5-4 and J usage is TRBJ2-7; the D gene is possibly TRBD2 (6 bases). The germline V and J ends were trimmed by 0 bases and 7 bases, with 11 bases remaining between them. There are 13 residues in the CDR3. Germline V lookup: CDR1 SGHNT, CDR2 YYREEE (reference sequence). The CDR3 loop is CASSLDAGREQYF. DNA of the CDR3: TGTGCCAGCAGCTTGGATGCGGGGCGGGAGCAGTACTTC.

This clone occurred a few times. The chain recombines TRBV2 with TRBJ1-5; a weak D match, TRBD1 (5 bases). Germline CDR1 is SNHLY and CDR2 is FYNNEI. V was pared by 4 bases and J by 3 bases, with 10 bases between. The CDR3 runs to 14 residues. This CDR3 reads CASSVAGSNQPQHF. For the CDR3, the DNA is TGTGCCAGCAGTGTTGCAGGGTCCAATCAGCCCCAGCATTTT.

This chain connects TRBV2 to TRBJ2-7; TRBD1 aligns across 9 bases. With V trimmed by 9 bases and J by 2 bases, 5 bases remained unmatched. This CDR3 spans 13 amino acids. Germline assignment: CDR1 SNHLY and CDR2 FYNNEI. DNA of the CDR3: TGTGCCAGTAGTTGGGACAGGGCCTACGAGCAGTACTTC. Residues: CASSWDRAYEQYF.

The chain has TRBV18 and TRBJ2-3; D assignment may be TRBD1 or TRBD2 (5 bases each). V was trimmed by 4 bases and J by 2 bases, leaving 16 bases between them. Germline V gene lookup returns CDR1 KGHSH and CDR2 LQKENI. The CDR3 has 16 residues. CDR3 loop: CASSRIWDHNTDTQYF. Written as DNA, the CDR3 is TGTGCCAGCTCACGGATCTGGGACCACAACACAGATACGCAGTATTTT.

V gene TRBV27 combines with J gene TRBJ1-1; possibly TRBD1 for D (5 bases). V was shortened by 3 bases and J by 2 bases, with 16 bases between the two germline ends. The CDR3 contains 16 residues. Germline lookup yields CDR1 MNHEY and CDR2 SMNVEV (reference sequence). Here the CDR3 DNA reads TGTGCCAGCAGTTTGCTCTCGGGGGAATTAAACACTGAAGCTTTCTTT. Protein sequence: CASSLLSGELNTEAFF.

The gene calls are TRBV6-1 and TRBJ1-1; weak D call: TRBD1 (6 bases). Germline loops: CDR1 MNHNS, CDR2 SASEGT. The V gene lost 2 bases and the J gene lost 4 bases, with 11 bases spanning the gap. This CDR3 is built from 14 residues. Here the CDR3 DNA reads TGTGCCAGCAGTGAATGGGGGGCGGTCACTGAAGCTTTCTTT. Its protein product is CASSEWGAVTEAFF.

The CDR3 sequence is CASSLATDSYNEQFF. The CDR3, as DNA: TGCGCCAGCAGCTTGGCAACGGACAGTTACAATGAGCAGTTCTTC. This chain links TRBV5-1 with TRBJ2-1; D is possibly TRBD1 (6 bases). The CDR3 contains 15 residues. V shed 0 bases and J shed 4 bases, with 11 bases lying between them. CDR1 is SGHRS, CDR2 YFSETQ, per germline.

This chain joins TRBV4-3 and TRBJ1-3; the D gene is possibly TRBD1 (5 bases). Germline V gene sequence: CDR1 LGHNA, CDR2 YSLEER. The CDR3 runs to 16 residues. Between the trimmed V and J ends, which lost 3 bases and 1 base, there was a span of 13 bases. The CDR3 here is CASSHPGRESGNTIYF. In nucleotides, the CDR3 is TGCGCCAGCAGCCATCCAGGCAGGGAGTCTGGAAACACCATATATTTT.

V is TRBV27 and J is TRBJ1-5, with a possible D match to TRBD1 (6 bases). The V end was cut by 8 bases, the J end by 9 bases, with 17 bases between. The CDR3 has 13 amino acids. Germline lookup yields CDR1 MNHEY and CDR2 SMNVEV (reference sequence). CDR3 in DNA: TGTGCCAGCCGAAGGGGGGGGGCATGGCCCCAGCATTTT. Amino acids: CASRRGGAWPQHF.

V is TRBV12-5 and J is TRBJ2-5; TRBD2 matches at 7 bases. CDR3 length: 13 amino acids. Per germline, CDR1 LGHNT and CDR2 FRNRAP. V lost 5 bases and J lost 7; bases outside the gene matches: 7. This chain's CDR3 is CASGLGTGGTQYF. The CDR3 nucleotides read TGTGCTAGTGGTCTAGGGACGGGGGGGACCCAGTACTTC.

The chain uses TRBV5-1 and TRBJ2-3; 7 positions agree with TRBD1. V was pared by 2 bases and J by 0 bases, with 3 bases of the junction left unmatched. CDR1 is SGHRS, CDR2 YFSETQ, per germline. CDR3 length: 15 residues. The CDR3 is CASSFDRASTDTQYF. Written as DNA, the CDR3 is TGCGCCAGCAGCTTCGACAGGGCGAGCACAGATACGCAGTATTTT.

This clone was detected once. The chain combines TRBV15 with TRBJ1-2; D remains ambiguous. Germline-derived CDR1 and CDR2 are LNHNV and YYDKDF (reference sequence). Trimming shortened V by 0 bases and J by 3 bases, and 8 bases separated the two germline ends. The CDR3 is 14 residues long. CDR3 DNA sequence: TGTGCCACCAGCAGAGAGTTTGGGTACTATGGCTACACCTTC. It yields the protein CATSREFGYYGYTF.

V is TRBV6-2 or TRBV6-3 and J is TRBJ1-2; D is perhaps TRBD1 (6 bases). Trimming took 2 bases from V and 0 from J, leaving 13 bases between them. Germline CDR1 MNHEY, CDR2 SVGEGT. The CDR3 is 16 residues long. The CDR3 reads CASSYGGSRANYGYTF. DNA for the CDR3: TGTGCCAGCAGTTACGGGGGCAGCAGAGCTAACTATGGCTACACCTTC.

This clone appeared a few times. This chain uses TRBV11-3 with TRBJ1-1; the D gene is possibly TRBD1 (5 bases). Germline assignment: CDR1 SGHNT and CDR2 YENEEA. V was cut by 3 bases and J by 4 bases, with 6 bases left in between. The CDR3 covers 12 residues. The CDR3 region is CASSFTGTEAFF. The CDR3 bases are TGTGCCAGCAGCTTCACAGGCACTGAAGCTTTCTTT.

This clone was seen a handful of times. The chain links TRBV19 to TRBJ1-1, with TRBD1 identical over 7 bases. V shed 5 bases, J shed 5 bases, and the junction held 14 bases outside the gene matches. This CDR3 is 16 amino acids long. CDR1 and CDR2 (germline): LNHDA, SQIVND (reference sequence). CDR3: CASSPNGQGGTTEAFF. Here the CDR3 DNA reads TGTGCCAGTAGTCCGAACGGGCAGGGGGGAACAACTGAAGCTTTCTTT.

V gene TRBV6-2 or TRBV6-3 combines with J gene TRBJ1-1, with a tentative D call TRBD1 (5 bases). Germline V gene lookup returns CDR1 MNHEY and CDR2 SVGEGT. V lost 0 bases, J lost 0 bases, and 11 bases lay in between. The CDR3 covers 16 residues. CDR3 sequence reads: CASSYSGGLMNTEAFF. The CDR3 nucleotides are TGTGCCAGCAGTTACTCGGGGGGACTCATGAACACTGAAGCTTTCTTT.

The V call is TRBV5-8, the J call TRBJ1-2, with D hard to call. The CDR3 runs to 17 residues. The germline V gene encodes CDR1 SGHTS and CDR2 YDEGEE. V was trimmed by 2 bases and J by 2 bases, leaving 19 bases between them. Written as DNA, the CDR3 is TGTGCCAGCAGCTTTCCCCCGTTCATGGAGAAGAACTATGGCTACACCTTC. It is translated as CASSFPPFMEKNYGYTF.

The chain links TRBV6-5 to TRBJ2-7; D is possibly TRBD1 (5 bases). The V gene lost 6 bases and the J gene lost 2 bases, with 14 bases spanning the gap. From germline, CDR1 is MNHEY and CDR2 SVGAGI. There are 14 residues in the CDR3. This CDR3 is CASRRHDSPYEQYV. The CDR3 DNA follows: TGTGCCAGCAGACGCCATGACAGCCCCTACGAGCAGTACGTC.

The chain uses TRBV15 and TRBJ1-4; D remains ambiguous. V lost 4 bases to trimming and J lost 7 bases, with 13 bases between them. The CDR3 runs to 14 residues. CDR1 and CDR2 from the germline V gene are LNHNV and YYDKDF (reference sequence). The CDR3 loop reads CATSILGRGEKLFF. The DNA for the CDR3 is TGTGCCACCAGCATTCTAGGGCGTGGTGAAAAACTGTTTTTT.

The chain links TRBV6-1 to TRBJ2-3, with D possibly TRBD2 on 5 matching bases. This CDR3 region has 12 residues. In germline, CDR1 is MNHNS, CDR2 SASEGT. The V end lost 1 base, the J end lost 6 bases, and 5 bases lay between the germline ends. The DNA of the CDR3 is TGTGCCAGCAGTGAAGGAGGGGATACGCAGTATTTT. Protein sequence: CASSEGGDTQYF.

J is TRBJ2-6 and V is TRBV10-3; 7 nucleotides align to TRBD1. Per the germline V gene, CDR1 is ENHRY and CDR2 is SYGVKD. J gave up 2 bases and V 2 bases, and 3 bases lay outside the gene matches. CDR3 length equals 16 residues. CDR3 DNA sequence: TGTGCCATCAGTGAGGAGGGGGCGGCTGGGGCCAACGTCCTGACTTTC. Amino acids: CAISEEGAAGANVLTF.

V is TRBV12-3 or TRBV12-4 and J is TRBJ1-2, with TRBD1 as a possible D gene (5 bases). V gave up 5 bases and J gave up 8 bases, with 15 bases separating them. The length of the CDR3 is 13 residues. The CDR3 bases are TGTGCCAGCAGTCAAAGGGGACCGGTCGGCTACACCTTC. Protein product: CASSQRGPVGYTF.